The TCR beta chain under discussion was sequenced for a study of T cell changes during pregnancy in multiple sclerosis. TCRdb's copy holds only in-frame clones and misses some; the assay was immunoSEQ multiplex PCR. This sample carries some 39,000 clones, 85% to 95% of them seen once, and the ten largest clones take 0.37%. The material was CD4+ T cells from peripheral blood mononuclear cells, obtained in the third trimester of pregnancy. This receptor was identified in a female donor in good health, enrolled as a control in a pregnancy study.

CDR3 sequence reads: CASSFDQGGQYF. Here the CDR3 DNA reads TGTGCCAGCAGCTTTGATCAGGGCGGGCAGTACTTC. The chain couples TRBV7-9 to TRBJ2-7, with D possibly TRBD1 on 5 matching bases. Looked up from germline, CDR1 is SEHNR and CDR2 is FQNEAQ (reference sequence). The CDR3 loop spans 12 amino acids. With 3 bases removed from V and 9 bases from J, the gap between germline ends came to 12 bases.